Each of the 17 T cell receptor beta chains below was sequenced from the same sample in a study of glioma-infiltrating T cells (dated by TCRdb to between 2015 and 2016). Sequencing used an Illumina MiSeq. The iRepertoire nested amplicon-rescue multiplex PCR (arm-PCR) platform was used to amplify TCR alpha and beta CDR3 regions from RNA. TCRdb cleaned the public reads at Q25 with fastp, built clones with MiXCR and kept in-frame beta chains. Each entry is one CDR3 protein sequence, shown with its most common DNA and genes. The sample records about 140,000 distinct CDR3 sequences, about 39% of which are singletons. Over 15% of the sample is in the top ten clones. Sequenced input: glioma tissue, nonneoplastic brain tissue, or PBMCs (not recorded which). Every receptor here comes from a human donor with low-grade glioma or glioblastoma, undergoing nonglioma brain surgery, or in good health (not recorded which).

This clonotype has only a few counts. This sequence joins TRBV6-1 and TRBJ1-4; 7 bases line up with TRBD1. CDR3 length: 16 residues. Germline V gives CDR1 MNHNS, CDR2 SASEGT. Trimming at V came to 3 bases and at J to 5 bases, leaving 9 bases not matched to a gene. The CDR3 coding sequence is TGTGCCAGCAGTGAGTACTTGGGACAGCGGAATGAAAAACTGTTTTTT. This gives the protein CASSEYLGQRNEKLFF.

The rearrangement links TRBV10-3 to TRBJ2-1, with 8 positions matching TRBD2. Trimming cost V 9 bases and J 4 bases; bases outside gene matches: 8. The CDR3 runs 14 residues. Germline V gene sequence: CDR1 ENHRY, CDR2 SYGVKD. In DNA, the CDR3 is TGTGCCATGAAAGCGGGAGAGTCATACAATGAGCAGTTCTTC. It specifies CAMKAGESYNEQFF.

This clonotype showed up just a few times. The chain couples TRBV20-1 to TRBJ2-1, with D hard to call. CDR3 length equals 11 residues. The V gene's germline CDR1 is DFQATT and CDR2 SNEGSKA (reference sequence). Trimming took 8 bases from V and 5 from J, leaving 10 bases between them. The CDR3 spells CSSQPDNEQFF. In DNA, the CDR3 is TGCAGTTCTCAACCTGACAATGAGCAGTTCTTC.

The rearrangement links TRBV6-1 to TRBJ2-7, with 8 positions matching TRBD1. The germline V gene encodes CDR1 MNHNS and CDR2 SASEGT. This CDR3 is 14 amino acids long. After removal of 1 base from V and 3 bases from J, the junction contained 2 bases not matched to a gene. The CDR3 DNA sequence: TGTGCCAGCAGTGAAGACAGGGGGTACTACGAGCAGTACTTC. As protein: CASSEDRGYYEQYF.

On this clonotype itself: Because the CDR3 is missing its conserved closing phenylalanine or tryptophan, this is likely a read error. The J gene is TRBJ2-1, the V gene TRBV15; the match to TRBD1 covers 8 bases. Germline lookup yields CDR1 LNHNV and CDR2 YYDKDF (reference sequence). CDR3 size: 15 residues. The V gene end was trimmed by 7 bases and the J gene end by 6 bases; junction bases not matched to a gene: 11. CDR3 bases: TGTGCCACCATTAGTAGGACAGGGAGTAGCAATGAGCAGTTCTCC. Translated, it gives CATISRTGSSNEQFS.

The chain recombines TRBV6-2 or TRBV6-3 with TRBJ2-3, with D unclear. Germline CDR1 reads MNHEY; CDR2 reads SVGEGT. The CDR3 is 13 residues long. V lost 6 bases and J 3 bases, leaving 10 bases between the germline ends. CDR3 residues: CASSKSLTDTQYF. In DNA form, the CDR3 reads TGTGCCAGCAGCAAATCCCTAACAGATACGCAGTATTTT.

The J gene is TRBJ1-1, the V gene TRBV20-1; D might be TRBD1 (5 bases). Germline CDR1 reads DFQATT; CDR2 reads SNEGSKA (reference sequence). V was pared by 3 bases and J by 5 bases, with 19 bases between. This CDR3 comprises 15 residues. CDR3 sequence reads: CSASQGAAWGTEAFF. Here the CDR3 DNA reads TGCAGTGCTAGTCAAGGGGCCGCGTGGGGAACTGAAGCTTTCTTT.

Here the CDR3 DNA reads TGTGCCAGCAGCGCTCCAGGGGCAGCTAATGAAAAACTGTTTTTT. Translation gives CASSAPGAANEKLFF. The gene calls are TRBV7-9 and TRBJ1-4; maybe TRBD1 (6 bases). The V end lost 5 bases, the J end lost 3 bases, and 13 bases lay between the germline ends. The CDR3 runs 15 residues. Germline lookup yields CDR1 SEHNR and CDR2 FQNEAQ (reference sequence).

The chain couples TRBV4-2 to TRBJ2-2, with a weak D call TRBD2 (6 bases). Germline V lookup: CDR1 LGHNA, CDR2 YNFKEQ. With 0 bases removed from V and 6 bases from J, the gap between germline ends came to 20 bases. This CDR3 comprises 18 residues. In DNA form, the CDR3 reads TGTGCCAGCAGCCAAGACTTGGCGGGATATAACCGGCCCGGGGAGCTGTTTTTT. It is translated as CASSQDLAGYNRPGELFF.

This clonotype showed up just a few times. CDR3 in amino acids: CASSSGGGPPLDEQFF. CDR3 nucleotides: TGTGCCAGCAGTTCGGGCGGGGGGCCCCCTTTGGATGAGCAGTTCTTC. The V call is TRBV6-1, the J call TRBJ2-1; 8 positions match TRBD2. Germline values: CDR1 MNHNS, CDR2 SASEGT. V was clipped by 5 bases and J by 8 bases; unmatched bases: 14. This CDR3 is built from 16 residues.

The chain carries TRBV20-1 and TRBJ2-1; TRBD2 might be the D (7 bases). The ends were cut back, 2 bases at V and 5 bases at J, with 13 bases in the middle. The CDR3 runs to 14 residues. The germline gives CDR1 DFQATT, CDR2 SNEGSKA (reference sequence). CDR3 DNA: TGCAGTGCTAGATGGGGGGGCCTCAACAATGAGCAGTTCTTC. Translating it yields CSARWGGLNNEQFF.

This chain links TRBV2 with TRBJ1-6; 7 bases fit TRBD1. V shed 4 bases, J shed 6 bases, and the junction held 6 bases outside the gene matches. Germline lookup yields CDR1 SNHLY and CDR2 FYNNEI. This CDR3 spans 15 amino acids. The chain's CDR3 is CASSVSGQINSPLHF. CDR3 DNA sequence: TGTGCCAGCAGTGTCTCGGGACAGATTAATTCACCCCTCCACTTT.

This chain connects TRBV7-2 to TRBJ1-2; D not certain. CDR1 and CDR2 from the germline V gene are SGHTA and FQGNSA. V was clipped by 7 bases and J by 7 bases, with 22 bases between them. The CDR3 runs 15 residues. This chain's CDR3 is CASNRPSTRFTGYTF. The CDR3 DNA reads as TGTGCCAGCAATCGTCCCTCAACCAGGTTTACTGGCTACACCTTC.

This clonotype was observed once. A much larger clone is a single base away; this may be a read error. The chain combines TRBV6-1 with TRBJ1-1; no clear D. CDR3 length equals 11 residues. Germline V gene sequence: CDR1 MNHNS, CDR2 SASEGT. The CDR3 loop is CAISGDTEAFF. In DNA form, the CDR3 reads TGTGCCATCAGTGGGGACACTGAAGCTTTCTTT.

The rearrangement links TRBV28 to TRBJ1-5; D unresolved. The CDR3 contains 16 residues. CDR1 and CDR2 from the germline V gene are MDHEN and SYDVKM. V shed 8 bases and J shed 0 bases, with 17 bases lying between them. The chain's CDR3 is CASCVPAFGSNQPQHF. CDR3 bases: TGTGCCAGCTGTGTCCCGGCGTTTGGTAGCAATCAGCCCCAGCATTTT.

The V call is TRBV11-1, the J call TRBJ2-5, with D unclear. Germline CDR1 reads SGHAT; CDR2 reads FQDESV (reference sequence). The CDR3 is 10 amino acids. V shed 5 bases and J shed 12 bases, with 10 bases lying between them. The CDR3 DNA reads as TGTGCCAGCAGCGGGGATCGGGAGTACTTC. Protein product: CASSGDREYF. Drawing the rest from reference TRBV11-1 and TRBJ2-5, the complete variable domain is EAEVAQSPRYKITEKSQAVAFWCDPISGHATLYWYRQILGQGPELLVQFQDESVVDDSQLPKDRFSAERLKGVDSTLKIQPAELGDSAMYLCASSGDREYFGPGTRLLVL.

This chain links TRBV7-9 with TRBJ2-7; weak D call: TRBD2 (6 bases). This CDR3 is 13 amino acids long. The V gene lost 4 bases and the J gene lost 7 bases, with 14 bases spanning the gap. Germline values: CDR1 SEHNR, CDR2 FQNEAQ (reference sequence). The CDR3 DNA reads TGTGCCAGCAGCTCGGGACTTCTTTCTGAGCAGTACTTC. The encoded protein is CASSSGLLSEQYF.